These 14 T cell receptor beta chains share one sample of origin, sequenced in a study of blood T cells in healthy people across ages (dated by TCRdb to between 2014 and 2016). Preparation of the library involved 5' RACE. The sample was run on an Illumina HiSeq 2500. The second PCR ran for roughly 7 to 12 cycles and used a J-beta primer mix along with a sample-barcoded 5' primer. The raw public data were reprocessed by TCRdb itself: fastp quality trimming at Q25, MiXCR clonotype calling, in-frame beta chains only. Rows matching on CDR3 protein sequence are summarized as one entry with the most common DNA and genes. The sample yields under 800,000 distinct CDR3 sequences; roughly 41% were counted once. The ten largest make up under 25% of the sample. Sequencing was carried out using blood. The source of these receptors is a woman aged 60-75 years in good health.

This chain links TRBV3-1 with TRBJ2-4; D gene unclear. With 0 bases removed from V and 2 bases from J, the gap between germline ends came to 8 bases. There are 15 residues in the CDR3. CDR1 and CDR2 (germline): LGHDT, YNNKEL (reference sequence). CDR3 DNA: TGTGCCAGCAGCCAAGAATGGGTCACCAAAAACATTCAGTACTTC. It encodes CASSQEWVTKNIQYF.

This clonotype was counted only a few times. CDR3 nucleotides: TGCAGTGCTACCACCTTGACAGGGTTAAGCACTGAAGCTTTCTTT. The encoded protein is CSATTLTGLSTEAFF. This rearrangement joins TRBV20-1 to TRBJ1-1; 7 bases fit TRBD1. The CDR3 totals 15 residues. Losses at the gene ends were 4 bases for V and 4 bases for J; bases not matched to a gene: 12. Germline CDR1 reads DFQATT; CDR2 reads SNEGSKA (reference sequence).

The genes are TRBV4-3 and TRBJ2-1; 10 nucleotides agree with TRBD1. The DNA end favors TRBJ2-7, so the J call may be wrong. Germline V gene lookup returns CDR1 LGHNA and CDR2 YSLEER. The length of the CDR3 is 15 residues. CDR3 loop: CASSQGQGAYNEQYF. CDR3 coding DNA: TGCGCCAGCAGCCAAGGACAGGGGGCCTACAATGAGCAGTACTTC.

This clonotype showed up many times. The V call is TRBV7-2, the J call TRBJ2-5; 8 nucleotides match TRBD2. V lost 3 bases, J lost 2 bases, and 11 bases stayed unmatched. There are 17 residues in the CDR3. Germline CDR1 reads SGHTA; CDR2 reads FQGNSA. This CDR3 reads CASSFGYSAGEQETQYF. The CDR3, as DNA: TGTGCCAGCAGCTTTGGTTATTCAGCGGGAGAGCAAGAGACCCAGTACTTC.

This chain uses TRBV3-1 with TRBJ2-7, with a tentative D call TRBD2 (5 bases). The CDR3 is 12 amino acids. The V gene's germline CDR1 is LGHDT and CDR2 YNNKEL (reference sequence). The ends were cut back, 1 base at V and 12 bases at J, with 13 bases in the middle. The CDR3 sequence is CASSQGSGSLYF. The CDR3 DNA is TGTGCCAGCAGCCAAGGAAGTGGGAGTCTGTACTTC.

The rearrangement uses TRBV12-3 or TRBV12-4 and TRBJ2-1, with TRBD2 matching 8 bases. The V and J ends lost 6 bases and 12 bases, in that order; junction bases with no gene match: 10. The CDR3 is 13 amino acids. The CDR3 region has the DNA TGTGCCAGCAGGCCCACTAGCGGAAGGGGGCAGTTCTTC. It specifies CASRPTSGRGQFF.

The chain couples TRBV27 to TRBJ2-7; 8 nucleotides line up with TRBD1. Germline-derived CDR1 and CDR2 are MNHEY and SMNVEV (reference sequence). V gave up 8 bases and J gave up 2 bases; unmatched junction bases: 11. CDR3 length: 15 amino acids. The CDR3, as DNA: TGTGCCAGCTGCCCTCGGGACAGGACGCCCTACGAGCAGTACTTC. As protein: CASCPRDRTPYEQYF.

The chain is built from TRBV27 and TRBJ2-5, with D possibly matching TRBD1 (6 bases). Germline values: CDR1 MNHEY, CDR2 SMNVEV (reference sequence). Trimming shortened V by 2 bases and J by 0 bases, and 13 bases separated the two germline ends. The CDR3 length is 16 residues. CDR3 nucleotides: TGTGCCAGCAGTTTAAGGGGGACATCGTACCAAGAGACCCAGTACTTC. It translates to CASSLRGTSYQETQYF.

This clonotype occurred many times. The chain couples TRBV6-2 or TRBV6-3 to TRBJ2-1; D is unresolved. The V end lost 5 bases, the J end lost 0 bases, and 8 bases lay between the germline ends. Looked up from germline, CDR1 is MNHEY and CDR2 is SVGEGT. The CDR3 has 14 amino acids. The CDR3 DNA is TGTGCCAGCAGTATAGAAGACTCCTACAATGAGCAGTTCTTC. Residues: CASSIEDSYNEQFF.

The count of this clonotype is one. The chain employs TRBV20-1 and TRBJ2-7; 14 positions agree with TRBD2. Matching the DNA end better, TRBJ2-5 makes the J call doubtful. The CDR3 is made up of 15 amino acids. In germline, CDR1 is DFQATT, CDR2 SNEGSKA (reference sequence). The CDR3 DNA sequence: TGCAGTGCTAGAGTCGGGACTAGCGGGAGAGAGACCCAGTACTTC. Amino acid sequence: CSARVGTSGRETQYF.

The chain's CDR3 is CASSQLAGLEQYF. The CDR3 coding sequence is TGTGCCAGCAGTCAACTAGCGGGTCTCGAGCAGTACTTC. The chain couples TRBV6-2 or TRBV6-3 to TRBJ2-7; 9 bases are a match to TRBD2. The junction had 5 bases not matched to a gene; V was cut back by 5 bases and J by 6 bases. This CDR3 is built from 13 residues. The germline V gene encodes CDR1 MNHEY and CDR2 SVGEGT.

This chain joins TRBV5-1 and TRBJ2-5; 8 bases match TRBD2. The CDR3 has 13 residues. Trimming removed 3 bases from V and 4 bases from J; junction bases left unmatched: 2. The germline V gene encodes CDR1 SGHRS and CDR2 YFSETQ. The CDR3 region is CASSWAGGETQYF. In nucleotides, the CDR3 is TGCGCCAGCAGCTGGGCGGGGGGAGAGACCCAGTACTTC. The full variable domain, in which reference TRBV5-1 and TRBJ2-5 provide the parts outside the CDR3, is KAGVTQTPRYLIKTRGQQVTLSCSPISGHRSVSWYQQTPGQGLQFLFEYFSETQRNKGNFPGRFSGRQFSNSRSEMNVSTLELGDSALYLCASSWAGGETQYFGPGTRLLVL.

The V gene is TRBV20-1, the J gene TRBJ1-2; weak D call: TRBD1 (5 bases). The CDR3 sequence is 16 residues long. CDR1 is DFQATT, CDR2 SNEGSKA, per germline (reference sequence). V lost 3 bases, J lost 4 bases, and 21 bases lay in between. The CDR3 loop reads CSARPFNRGTFYGYTF. In nucleotides, the CDR3 is TGCAGTGCTAGGCCGTTTAATCGGGGGACTTTCTATGGCTACACCTTC.

A few counts support this clonotype. The rearrangement joins TRBV9 to TRBJ1-6, with D perhaps TRBD1 (5 bases). This CDR3 contains 19 residues. V was shortened by 1 base and J by 4 bases, with 21 bases between the two germline ends. Germline CDR1 is SGDLS and CDR2 is YYNGEE. CDR3 in amino acids: CASSVYPEFDRQYNSPLHF. DNA of the CDR3: TGTGCCAGCAGCGTATACCCGGAATTTGACAGACAGTATAATTCACCCCTCCACTTT.